The T cell receptor beta chain under discussion was sequenced for a study of OX40 agonist ivuxolimab in advanced cancers. Libraries were prepared by immunoSEQ multiplex PCR; TCRdb keeps only in-frame clonotypes and omits some of them. The data contain about 35,000 clones, 70% to 85% of them seen just once; the ten biggest clones take up more than 12%. The ends were cut back, 4 bases at V and 1 base at J, with 13 bases in the middle. This CDR3 has 15 amino acids. Germline V CDR1 and CDR2: PRHDT, FYEKMQ (reference sequence). This material consisted of CD4+ or CD8+ T cells sorted from blood, taken in a trial of the OX40 agonist ivuxolimab. The chain employs TRBV13 and TRBJ2-5, with TRBD1 as a possible D gene (5 bases). The source of this sequence is an adult with an advanced solid tumor such as melanoma, head and neck, liver or kidney cancer. CDR3 sequence (DNA): TGTGCCAGCAGCTCTTTGGGTGGGGCCCAAGAGACCCAGTACTTC. Protein sequence: CASSSLGGAQETQYF.